This T cell receptor beta chain was sequenced in a study of immune heterogeneity within non-small cell lung tumors. Study-level points and caveats: Between individual patients, the high-frequency T-cell receptor beta clonotypes largely differed. Alongside site-unique high-frequency clones, identical dominant CDR3 beta clonotypes recurred across tumor sites within a patient.

The junction had 8 bases not matched to a gene; V was cut back by 3 bases and J by 4 bases. The CDR3 covers 16 residues. Germline V gene sequence: CDR1 SGHRS, CDR2 YFSETQ. In the case of this clonotype: Its antigen is not known.

For each sample, template was 600 ng of bulk tumor genomic DNA. While surgery was under way, several biopsies spaced far apart were taken per primary tumor. Curative surgical treatment was performed in patients who had newly diagnosed, untreated non-small cell lung cancer. Donor patients had newly diagnosed non-small cell lung cancer and were having surgery with curative intent. Multiplex PCR with 32 V and 13 J primers amplified TCR beta CDR3. In TCRdb, the multiplex PCR reads were re-called with MiXCR into one record per CDR3 protein. The profile shows 30,000 to 40,000 distinct CDR3 sequences, 25% to 30% of them singletons.

This sequence joins TRBV5-1 and TRBJ1-1, with TRBD1 identical over 11 bases. The sequencing input was lung tumor tissue. The clonotype originates from a man aged 40-50 years with non-small cell lung cancer. In nucleotides, the CDR3 is TGCGCCAGCAGCTCCGGGACAGGGGGGATGGGCACTGAAGCTTTCTTT. It translates to CASSSGTGGMGTEAFF.